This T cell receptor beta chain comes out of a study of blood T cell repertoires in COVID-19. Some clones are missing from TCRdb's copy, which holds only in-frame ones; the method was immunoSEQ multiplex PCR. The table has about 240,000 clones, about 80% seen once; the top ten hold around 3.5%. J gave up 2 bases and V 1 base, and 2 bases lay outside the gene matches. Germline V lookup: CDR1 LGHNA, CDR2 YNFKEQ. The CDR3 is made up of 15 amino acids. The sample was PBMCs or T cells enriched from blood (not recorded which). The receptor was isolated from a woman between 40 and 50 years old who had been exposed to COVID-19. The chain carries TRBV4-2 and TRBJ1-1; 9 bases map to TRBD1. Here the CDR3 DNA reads TGTGCCAGCAGCCAAGGGGACAGGGTCAACACTGAAGCTTTCTTT. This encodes CASSQGDRVNTEAFF.